Given below is one T cell receptor beta chain in context. Its antigen is unidentified. This sample was included in a study of cytomegalovirus exposure and HLA in healthy donors. Method: immunoSEQ multiplex PCR; TCRdb's copy keeps in-frame clones and lacks some. This sample has over 120,000 clones, with approximately 94% found just once. The germline V gene has CDR1 MNHEY and CDR2 SMNVEV (reference sequence). The trim removed 7 bases at V and 7 bases at J, leaving 13 bases unmatched. CDR3 length equals 15 residues. Overall study findings and caveats: Altogether, about 160 TCR beta chains were recorded as cytomegalovirus-associated.

The sequenced sample consisted of PBMCs. The TCR comes from a man in his late teens or twenties in good health and CMV-seropositive. This chain uses TRBV27 with TRBJ2-1, with 7 bases matching TRBD1. In nucleotides, the CDR3 is TGTGCCAGCAAACGACAGGGAGTGAGTGGGAATGAGCAGTTCTTC. Translation: CASKRQGVSGNEQFF.